This is a list of T cell receptor beta chains from one sample in a study of shared clonotypes between healthy human individuals. The method was immunoSEQ multiplex PCR; TCRdb's version includes in-frame clones alone and lacks a portion of them. The sample consists of fewer than 400,000 clones, 74% of them appearing once. The sequenced sample consisted of memory CD4+ T cells sorted from blood. These receptors all stem from a man aged 30 to 45 in good health. Each CDR3 is given with its conserved first and last residue. Each record gives: D gene, V gene, clone size, J gene, CDR3 protein, CDR3 DNA. A D gene is named only where the DNA matches it firmly. Clone size is not always given. Where it is, it says once, few, many or a class for expanded clones.

d_call: TRBD2
v_call: TRBV4-2
clone_size: -
j_call: TRBJ2-3
cdr3_aa: CASSQGLAGTSGYTDTQYF
cdr3_nt: TGTGCCAGCAGCCAGGGATTAGCGGGGACTAGCGGGTACACAGATACGCAGTATTTT

d_call: -
v_call: TRBV5-1
clone_size: few
j_call: TRBJ1-3
cdr3_aa: CASSFEGQSGNTIYF
cdr3_nt: TGCGCCAGCAGCTTTGAAGGACAGTCTGGAAACACCATATATTTT

d_call: -
v_call: TRBV11-2
clone_size: -
j_call: TRBJ2-5
cdr3_aa: CASSLGRGSGQETQYF
cdr3_nt: TGTGCCAGCAGCCTTGGCAGGGGCAGCGGGCAAGAGACCCAGTACTTC

d_call: -
v_call: TRBV5-1
clone_size: -
j_call: TRBJ2-1
cdr3_aa: CASSIGAGNEQFF
cdr3_nt: TGCGCCAGCAGCATCGGGGCAGGGAATGAGCAGTTCTTC

d_call: -
v_call: TRBV5-1
clone_size: -
j_call: TRBJ2-3
cdr3_aa: CASSLDRVRETDTQYF
cdr3_nt: TGCGCCAGCAGCTTGGACAGGGTAAGGGAGACAGATACGCAGTATTTT

d_call: -
v_call: TRBV2
clone_size: -
j_call: TRBJ2-1
cdr3_aa: CASSVGEYNEQFF
cdr3_nt: TGTGCCAGCAGTGTCGGGGAGTACAATGAGCAGTTCTTC

d_call: TRBD2
v_call: TRBV5-1
clone_size: once
j_call: TRBJ2-3
cdr3_aa: CASRKRGSTDTQYF
cdr3_nt: TGCGCCAGCAGGAAGCGGGGAAGCACAGATACGCAGTATTTT

d_call: -
v_call: TRBV14
clone_size: -
j_call: TRBJ2-7
cdr3_aa: CASSPRGKREISYEQYF
cdr3_nt: TGTGCCAGCAGCCCGAGGGGAAAGCGAGAAATCTCCTACGAGCAGTACTTC

d_call: -
v_call: TRBV10-1
clone_size: -
j_call: TRBJ2-5
cdr3_aa: CASNRQRGETQYF
cdr3_nt: TGCGCCAGCAATAGACAGAGAGGAGAGACCCAGTACTTC

d_call: -
v_call: TRBV7-3
clone_size: few
j_call: TRBJ2-1
cdr3_aa: CASSLAGREYNEQFF
cdr3_nt: TGTGCCAGCAGCTTAGCGGGACGAGAATACAATGAGCAGTTCTTC